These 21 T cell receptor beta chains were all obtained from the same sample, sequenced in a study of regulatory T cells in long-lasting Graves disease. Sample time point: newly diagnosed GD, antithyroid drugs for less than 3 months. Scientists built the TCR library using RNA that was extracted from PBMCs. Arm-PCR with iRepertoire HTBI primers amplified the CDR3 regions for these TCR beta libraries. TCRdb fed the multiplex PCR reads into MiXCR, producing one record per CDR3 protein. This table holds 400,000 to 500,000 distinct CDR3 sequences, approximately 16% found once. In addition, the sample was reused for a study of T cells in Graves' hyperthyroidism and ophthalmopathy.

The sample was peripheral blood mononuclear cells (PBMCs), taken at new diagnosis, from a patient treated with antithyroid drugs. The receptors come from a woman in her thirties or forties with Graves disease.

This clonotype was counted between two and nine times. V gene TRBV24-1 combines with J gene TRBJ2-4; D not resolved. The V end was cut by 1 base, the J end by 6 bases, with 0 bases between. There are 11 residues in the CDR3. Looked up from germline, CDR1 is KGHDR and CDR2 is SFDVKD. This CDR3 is CATSDLNIQYF. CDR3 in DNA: TGTGCCACCAGTGATTTAAACATTCAGTACTTC.

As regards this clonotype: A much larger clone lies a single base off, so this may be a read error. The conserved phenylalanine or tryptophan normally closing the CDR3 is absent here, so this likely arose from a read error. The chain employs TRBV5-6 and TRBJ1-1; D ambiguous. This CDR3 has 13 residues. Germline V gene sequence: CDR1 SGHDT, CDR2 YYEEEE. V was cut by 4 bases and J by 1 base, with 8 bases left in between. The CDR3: CASSPVPNTEAFL. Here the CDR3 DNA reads TGTGCCAGCAGCCCGGTTCCGAACACTGAAGCTTTCTTA.

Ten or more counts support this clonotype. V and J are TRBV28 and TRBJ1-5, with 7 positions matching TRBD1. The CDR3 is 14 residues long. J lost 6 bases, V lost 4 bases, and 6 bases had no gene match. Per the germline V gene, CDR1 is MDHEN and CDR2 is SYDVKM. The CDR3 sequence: CASSSQGMGQPQHF. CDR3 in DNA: TGTGCCAGCAGTTCACAGGGGATGGGTCAGCCCCAGCATTTT.

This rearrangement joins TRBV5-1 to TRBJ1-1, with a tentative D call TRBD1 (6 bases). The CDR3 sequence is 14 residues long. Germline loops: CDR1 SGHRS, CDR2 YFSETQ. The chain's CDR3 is CASGGRGVDTEAFF. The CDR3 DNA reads TGCGCTAGCGGGGGGCGGGGTGTGGACACTGAAGCTTTCTTT.

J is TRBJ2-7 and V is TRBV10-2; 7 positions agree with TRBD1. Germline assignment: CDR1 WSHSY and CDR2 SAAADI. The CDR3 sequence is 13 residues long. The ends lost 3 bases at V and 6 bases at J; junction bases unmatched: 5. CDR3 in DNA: TGCGCCAGCAGTGACAGGGGGTCCGGCGAGCAGTACTTC. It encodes CASSDRGSGEQYF.

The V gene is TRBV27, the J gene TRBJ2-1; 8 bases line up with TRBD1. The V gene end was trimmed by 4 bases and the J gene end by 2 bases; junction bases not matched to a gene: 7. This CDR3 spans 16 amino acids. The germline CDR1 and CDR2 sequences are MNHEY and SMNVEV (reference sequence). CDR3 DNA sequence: TGTGCCAGCAGTTGGAGCAGGGACAGGCCCTACAATGAGCAGTTCTTC. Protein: CASSWSRDRPYNEQFF.

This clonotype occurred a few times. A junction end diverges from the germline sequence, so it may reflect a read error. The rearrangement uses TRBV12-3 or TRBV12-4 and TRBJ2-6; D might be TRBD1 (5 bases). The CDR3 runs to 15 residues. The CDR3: CASRLDRSGANVLTF. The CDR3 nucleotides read TGTGCCAGCAGATTAGACAGATCTGGGGCCAACGTCCTGACTTTC.

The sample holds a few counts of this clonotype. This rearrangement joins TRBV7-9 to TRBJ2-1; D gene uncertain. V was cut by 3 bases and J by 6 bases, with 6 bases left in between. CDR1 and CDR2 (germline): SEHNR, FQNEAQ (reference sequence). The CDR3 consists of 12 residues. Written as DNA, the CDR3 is TGTGCCAGCAGCTTCGGAGTCAATGAGCAGTTCTTC. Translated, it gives CASSFGVNEQFF.

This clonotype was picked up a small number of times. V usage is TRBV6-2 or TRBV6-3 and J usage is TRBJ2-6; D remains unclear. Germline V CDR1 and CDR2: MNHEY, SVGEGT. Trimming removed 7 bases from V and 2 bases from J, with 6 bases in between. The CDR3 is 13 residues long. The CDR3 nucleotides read TGTGCCAGCACTAGGGCTGGGGCCAACGTCCTGACTTTC. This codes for CASTRAGANVLTF.

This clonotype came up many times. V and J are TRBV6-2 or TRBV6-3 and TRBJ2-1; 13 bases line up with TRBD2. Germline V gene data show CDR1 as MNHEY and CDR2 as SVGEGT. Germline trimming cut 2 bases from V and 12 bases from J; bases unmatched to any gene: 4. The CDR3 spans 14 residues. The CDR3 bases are TGTGCCAGCAGTTACGGACTAGCGGGAGTTACGCAGTTCTTC. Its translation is CASSYGLAGVTQFF.

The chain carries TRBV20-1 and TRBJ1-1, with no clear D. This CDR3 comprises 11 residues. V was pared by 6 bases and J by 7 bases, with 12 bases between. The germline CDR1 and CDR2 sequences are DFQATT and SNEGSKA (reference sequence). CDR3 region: CSAMPKFEAFF. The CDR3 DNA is TGCAGTGCCATGCCGAAGTTTGAAGCTTTCTTT.

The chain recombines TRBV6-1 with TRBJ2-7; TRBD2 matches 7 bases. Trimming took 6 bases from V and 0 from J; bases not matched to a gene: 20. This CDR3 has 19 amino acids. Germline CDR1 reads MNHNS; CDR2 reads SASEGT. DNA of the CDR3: TGTGCCAGCAGCTCAATTCCCCTTGGGGCCAGCGGGGACTCCTACGAGCAGTACTTC. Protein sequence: CASSSIPLGASGDSYEQYF.

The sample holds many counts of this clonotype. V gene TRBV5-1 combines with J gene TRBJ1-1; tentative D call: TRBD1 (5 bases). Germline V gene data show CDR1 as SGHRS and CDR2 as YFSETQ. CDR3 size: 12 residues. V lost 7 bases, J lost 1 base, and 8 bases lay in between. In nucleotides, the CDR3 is TGCGCCAGCGGGGCACAGAACACTGAAGCTTTCTTT. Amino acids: CASGAQNTEAFF.

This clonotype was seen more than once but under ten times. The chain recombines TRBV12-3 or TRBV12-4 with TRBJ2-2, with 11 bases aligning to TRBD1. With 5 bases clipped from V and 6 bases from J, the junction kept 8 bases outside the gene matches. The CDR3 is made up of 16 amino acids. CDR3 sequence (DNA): TGTGCCAGCAGTCCGCCGGGACAGGGGGAATCCGGGGAGCTGTTTTTT. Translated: CASSPPGQGESGELFF.

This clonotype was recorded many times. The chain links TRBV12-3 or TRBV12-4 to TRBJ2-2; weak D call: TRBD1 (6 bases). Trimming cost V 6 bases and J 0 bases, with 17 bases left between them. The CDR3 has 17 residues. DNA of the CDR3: TGTGCCAGCAGGGGGAAGGGGGATTTTACGAACACCGGGGAGCTGTTTTTT. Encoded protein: CASRGKGDFTNTGELFF.

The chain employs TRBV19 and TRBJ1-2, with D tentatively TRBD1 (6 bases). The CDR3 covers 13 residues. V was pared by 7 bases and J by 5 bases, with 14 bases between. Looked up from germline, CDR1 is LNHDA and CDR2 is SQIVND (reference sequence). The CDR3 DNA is TGTGCCAGTACTGCTGGGGGCCGGTATGGCTACACCTTC. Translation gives CASTAGGRYGYTF.

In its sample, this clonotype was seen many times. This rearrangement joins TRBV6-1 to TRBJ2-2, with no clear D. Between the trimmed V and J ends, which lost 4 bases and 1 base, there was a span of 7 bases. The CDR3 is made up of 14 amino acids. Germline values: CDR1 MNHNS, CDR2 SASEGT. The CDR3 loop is CASSGSKNTGELFF. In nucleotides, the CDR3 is TGTGCCAGCAGTGGCAGCAAGAACACCGGGGAGCTGTTTTTT.

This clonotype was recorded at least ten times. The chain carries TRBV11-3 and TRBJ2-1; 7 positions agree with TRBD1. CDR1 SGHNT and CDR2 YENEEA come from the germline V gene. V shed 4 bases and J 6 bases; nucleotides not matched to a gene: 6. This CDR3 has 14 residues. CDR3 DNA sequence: TGTGCCAGCAGCTACAGGGGAATAAGCAATGAGCAGTTCTTC. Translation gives CASSYRGISNEQFF.

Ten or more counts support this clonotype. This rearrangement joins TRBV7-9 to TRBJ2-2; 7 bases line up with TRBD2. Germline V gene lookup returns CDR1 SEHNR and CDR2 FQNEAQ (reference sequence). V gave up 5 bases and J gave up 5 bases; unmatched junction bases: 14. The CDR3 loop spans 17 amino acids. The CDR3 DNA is TGTGCCAGCAGCCATCCAGCGGGACCCATTTGGACCGGGGAGCTGTTTTTT. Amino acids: CASSHPAGPIWTGELFF. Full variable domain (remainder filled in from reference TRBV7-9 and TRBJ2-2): DTGVSQNPRHKITKRGQNVTFRCDPISEHNRLYWYRQTLGQGPEFLTYFQNEAQLEKSRLLSDRFSAERPKGSFSTLEIQRTEQGDSAMYLCASSHPAGPIWTGELFFGEGSRLTVL.

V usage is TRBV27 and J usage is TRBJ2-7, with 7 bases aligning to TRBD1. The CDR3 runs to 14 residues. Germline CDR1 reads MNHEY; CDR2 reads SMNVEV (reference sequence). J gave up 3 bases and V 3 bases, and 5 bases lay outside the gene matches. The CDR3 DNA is TGTGCCAGCAGTTTGACAGGGTTCGGCTACGAGCAGTACTTC. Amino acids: CASSLTGFGYEQYF.

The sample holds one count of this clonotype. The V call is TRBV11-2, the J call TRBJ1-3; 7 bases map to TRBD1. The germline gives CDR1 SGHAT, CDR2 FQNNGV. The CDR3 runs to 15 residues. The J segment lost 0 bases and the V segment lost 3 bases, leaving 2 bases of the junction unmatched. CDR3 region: CASSFGTDSGNTIYF. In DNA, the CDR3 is TGTGCCAGCAGCTTCGGGACAGACTCTGGAAACACCATATATTTT.